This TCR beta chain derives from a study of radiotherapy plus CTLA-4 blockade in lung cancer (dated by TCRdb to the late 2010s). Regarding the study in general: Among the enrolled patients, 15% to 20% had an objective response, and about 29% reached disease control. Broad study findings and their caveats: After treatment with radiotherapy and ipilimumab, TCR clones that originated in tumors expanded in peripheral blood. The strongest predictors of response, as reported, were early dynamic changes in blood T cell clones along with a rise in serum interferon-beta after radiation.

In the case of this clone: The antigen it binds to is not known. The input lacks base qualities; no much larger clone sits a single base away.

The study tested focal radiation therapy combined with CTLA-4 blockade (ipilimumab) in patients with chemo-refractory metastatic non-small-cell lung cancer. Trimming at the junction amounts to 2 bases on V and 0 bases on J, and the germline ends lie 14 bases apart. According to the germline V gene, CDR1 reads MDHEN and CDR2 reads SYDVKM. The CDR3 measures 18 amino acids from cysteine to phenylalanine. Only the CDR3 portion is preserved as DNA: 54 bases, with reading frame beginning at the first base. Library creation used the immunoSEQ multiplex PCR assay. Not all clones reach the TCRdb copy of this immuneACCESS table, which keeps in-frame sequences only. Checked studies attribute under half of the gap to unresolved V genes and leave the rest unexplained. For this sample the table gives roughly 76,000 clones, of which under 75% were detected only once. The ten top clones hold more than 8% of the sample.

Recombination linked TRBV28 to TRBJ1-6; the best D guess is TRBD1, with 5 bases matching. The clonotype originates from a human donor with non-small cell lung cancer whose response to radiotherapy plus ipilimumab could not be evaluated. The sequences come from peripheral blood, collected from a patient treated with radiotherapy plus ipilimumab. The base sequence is TGTGCCAGCAGTTTAGGACATTTAAGAAGCTCCTATAATTCACCCCTCCACTTT. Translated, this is CASSLGHLRSSYNSPLHF.